This entry features one TCR beta chain sequence. The antigen is not known. The library was made from cDNA and included unique molecular identifiers. There were about 1 to 10 million T cells, and approximately 500,000 cDNA molecules came from them. TCRdb re-derived calls from the PCR reads in MiXCR, one entry per CDR3 protein. Among approximately 690,000 distinct CDR3 sequences listed, more than 50% were seen once. This sample was taken from a study of post-analysis software for immune sequencing data. Across the study: The study covered relapsing-remitting, secondary progressive and progressive-relapsing courses of multiple sclerosis.

V gave up 3 bases and J gave up 2 bases, with 11 bases separating them. Germline CDR1 reads SQVTM; CDR2 reads ANQGSEA. This CDR3 spans 13 amino acids. Study-wide results and limits: TRBV5-6, TRBV5-1 and TRBV20-1 were among several TRBV segments more frequent in patients than controls. Normalized Chao1 diversity in multiple sclerosis patients fell significantly below that of controls.

Material: blood. The receptor was derived from a girl aged 2 to 9 with multiple sclerosis. The chain recombines TRBV29-1 with TRBJ2-7; D not resolved. The CDR3 nucleotides are TGCAGCGTTGAGTACGTTAACGCCTACGAGCAGTACTTC. Its protein product is CSVEYVNAYEQYF.